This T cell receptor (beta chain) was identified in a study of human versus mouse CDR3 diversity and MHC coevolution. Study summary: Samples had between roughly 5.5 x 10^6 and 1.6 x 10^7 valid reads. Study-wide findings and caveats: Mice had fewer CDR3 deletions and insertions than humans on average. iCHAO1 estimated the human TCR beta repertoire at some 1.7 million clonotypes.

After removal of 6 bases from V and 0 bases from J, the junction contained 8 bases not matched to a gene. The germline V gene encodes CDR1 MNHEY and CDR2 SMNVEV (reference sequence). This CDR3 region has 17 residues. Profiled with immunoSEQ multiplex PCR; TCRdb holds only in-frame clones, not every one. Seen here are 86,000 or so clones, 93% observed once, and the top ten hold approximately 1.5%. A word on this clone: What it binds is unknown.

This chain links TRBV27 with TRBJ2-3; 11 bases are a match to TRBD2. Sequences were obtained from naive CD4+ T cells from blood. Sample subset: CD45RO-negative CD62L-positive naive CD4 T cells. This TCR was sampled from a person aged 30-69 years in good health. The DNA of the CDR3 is TGTGCCAGCAGAAGACTAGCGGGACGGGGGAGCACAGATACGCAGTATTTT. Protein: CASRRLAGRGSTDTQYF.